This TCR beta chain is drawn from a study of T cell repertoires in cytomegalovirus infection. Study-wide background: CMV infection and matching HLA type were both indicated by public TCR beta signatures. Study-wide results and limits: HLA-C-restricted, CMV-specific TCR beta clonotypes were dominant ex vivo. Cumulative frequency (of public TCR beta family members) identified carriers of CMV plus the relevant HLA.

CDR3 length: 19 residues. After removal of 5 bases from V and 8 bases from J, the junction contained 23 bases not matched to a gene. The V gene's germline CDR1 is SGHVS and CDR2 FQNEAQ. At least ten counts were recorded for this clonotype. Its antigen remains unknown. TCRdb itself ran the reads through MiXCR, one entry per CDR3 protein. Among 450,000 to 650,000 distinct CDR3 sequences, approximately 26% were seen once, and the ten largest hold approximately 13%. Sequenced sample: PBMCs. The V gene is TRBV7-8, the J gene TRBJ2-3, with 9 bases matching TRBD2. The receptor was isolated from a human donor in good health (CMV status not recorded). Some clones in this sample may be carry-over from other donors' samples. CDR3 residues: CASSEELAGLSGPYGTQYF. Written as DNA, the CDR3 is TGTGCCAGCAGCGAGGAACTAGCGGGTCTTTCGGGTCCCTACGGTACGCAGTATTTT.